This is a list of T cell receptor beta chains from one sample in a study of monozygotic twins with inflammatory bowel disease. TCRdb reworked the 5' RACE reads into one entry per CDR3 protein, no DNA. The data include 150,000 to 200,000 distinct CDR3 sequences; the top ten clones carry 2.5% to 3%. Sequencing was done on a sample of blood. The receptors originated from a human donor with ulcerative colitis or Crohn's disease, or a healthy co-twin of an affected twin (not recorded which). CDR3s include the opening cysteine and the closing phenylalanine or tryptophan. Fields, in order: V gene, CDR3 length, J gene, CDR3 protein.

V: TRBV29-1
length: 16
J: TRBJ1-2
CDR3: CSVGSISGPSKGGYTF

V: TRBV19
length: 14
J: TRBJ2-1
CDR3: CASSTGSSYNEQFF

V: TRBV27
length: 15
J: TRBJ1-5
CDR3: CASSSTDSPGQPQHF

V: TRBV6-1
length: 14
J: TRBJ2-7
CDR3: CASSRTSRSYEQYF

V: TRBV27
length: 14
J: TRBJ1-5
CDR3: CASSQSRSVQPQHF

V: TRBV20-1
length: 15
J: TRBJ2-1
CDR3: CSAYSGRTVYNEQFF

V: TRBV7-3
length: 15
J: TRBJ2-3
CDR3: CASSLRTSFPDTQYF

V: TRBV5-5
length: 14
J: TRBJ2-3
CDR3: CASSSGQSTDTQYF

V: TRBV28
length: 14
J: TRBJ2-1
CDR3: CASSPAGPYNEQFF

V: TRBV7-3
length: 14
J: TRBJ1-6
CDR3: CASSIDGYNSPLHF

V: TRBV9
length: 14
J: TRBJ2-1
CDR3: CASSVAGGNNEQFF

V: TRBV30
length: 14
J: TRBJ1-5
CDR3: CAWSGDGPAHAQHF

V: TRBV30
length: 14
J: TRBJ1-2
CDR3: CAWSRMRGLLGYTF

V: TRBV20-1
length: 18
J: TRBJ2-2
CDR3: CSANTFATRQTNTGELFF

V: TRBV6-1
length: 15
J: TRBJ2-2
CDR3: CASSERRVGTGELFF

V: TRBV5-6
length: 18
J: TRBJ2-1
CDR3: CASSLSLAGKSSYNEQFF

V: TRBV28
length: 11
J: TRBJ2-3
CDR3: CASSRRNTQYF

V: TRBV4-1
length: 13
J: TRBJ2-1
CDR3: CASSQVVVNEQFF

V: TRBV4-2
length: 16
J: TRBJ1-4
CDR3: CASSQNWHAEGEKLFF

V: TRBV5-4
length: 13
J: TRBJ2-5
CDR3: CASTLSGSETQYF

V: TRBV7-9
length: 13
J: TRBJ2-1
CDR3: CASSSSGRFKQFF

V: TRBV19
length: 15
J: TRBJ1-1
CDR3: CASSTIGQGSTEAFF

V: TRBV28
length: 14
J: TRBJ1-1
CDR3: CASSLGAVFPEAFF

V: TRBV20-1
length: 15
J: TRBJ1-5
CDR3: CSARGSGTEGQPQHF

V: TRBV7-9
length: 15
J: TRBJ2-5
CDR3: CASSLSGRGQETQYF

V: TRBV6-2/TRBV6-3
length: 12
J: TRBJ2-7
CDR3: CASSWRHYEQYF

V: TRBV2
length: 12
J: TRBJ2-7
CDR3: CASGAFSYEPYF

V: TRBV5-4
length: 13
J: TRBJ2-7
CDR3: CASMTSGSYEQYF

V: TRBV10-3
length: 17
J: TRBJ2-1
CDR3: CAITPEIAGVTYNEQFF

V: TRBV29-1
length: 14
J: TRBJ2-3
CDR3: CSVWGKGWTDTQYF

V: TRBV4-2
length: 15
J: TRBJ2-2
CDR3: CASSRGAQGTGELFF

V: TRBV9
length: 16
J: TRBJ2-3
CDR3: CASSPRITSATDTQYF

V: TRBV11-1
length: 18
J: TRBJ2-1
CDR3: CASSIRLAALGPYNEQFF

V: TRBV15
length: 18
J: TRBJ2-6
CDR3: CATSRSPPGWPGANVLTF

V: TRBV3-1
length: 14
J: TRBJ2-7
CDR3: CASSQQGFSYEQYF

V: TRBV5-6
length: 17
J: TRBJ2-2
CDR3: CASSRGLGDSGTGELFF

V: TRBV12-3/TRBV12-4
length: 13
J: TRBJ2-1
CDR3: CASLRDDHNEQFF

V: TRBV7-6
length: 14
J: TRBJ2-7
CDR3: CASSLWTGGHEQYF

V: TRBV6-5
length: 12
J: TRBJ1-1
CDR3: CASARQGTEAFF

V: TRBV18
length: 14
J: TRBJ1-5
CDR3: CASSPGPREQPQHF

V: TRBV29-1
length: 14
J: TRBJ2-1
CDR3: CSVRGLAARNEQFF

V: TRBV7-3
length: 15
J: TRBJ2-1
CDR3: CASSLGLERNNEQFF

V: TRBV11-2
length: 16
J: TRBJ2-1
CDR3: CASSLVAGPSYNEQFF

V: TRBV7-2
length: 15
J: TRBJ2-3
CDR3: CASSVRPLRADTQYF

V: TRBV28
length: 16
J: TRBJ1-4
CDR3: CASSFFDSLTNEKLFF

V: TRBV3-1
length: 13
J: TRBJ1-1
CDR3: CASSQKGAAEAFF